The clone carrying this T cell receptor beta chain was detected a few times. This entry belongs to a study of blood T cell repertoires in COVID-19. Study background: T cells, B-cell-depleted T cells, or PBMCs supplied cDNA or gDNA.

Between the trimmed V and J ends, which lost 6 bases and 0 bases, there was a span of 12 bases. This CDR3 contains 15 residues. Germline V CDR1 and CDR2: MNHEY, SMNVEV (reference sequence). Some clones are missing from TCRdb's copy, which holds only in-frame ones; the method was immunoSEQ multiplex PCR. The sample includes about 180,000 clones, around 83% of them seen just once. The sequence was obtained from a man aged 40-49 years who had recovered from COVID-19. The genes are TRBV27 and TRBJ1-5; a weak D match, TRBD1 (5 bases). The specimen sequenced was PBMCs or T cells enriched from blood (not recorded which). CDR3 bases: TGTGCCAGCAGACGAGACAGTTATAGCAATCAGCCCCAGCATTTT. It yields the protein CASRRDSYSNQPQHF.